These 30 T cell receptor beta chains were all obtained from the same sample, sequenced in a study of blood T cell repertoires in COVID-19 (dated by TCRdb to the early 2020s). Receptor libraries were prepared by the immunoSEQ multiplex PCR assay. TCRdb provides this immuneACCESS table in a form limited to in-frame rearrangements. Some clones are lacking; in checked studies, under half of them reflect an unresolved V gene, and why the rest are absent is not known. The sample yields more than 200,000 clones; 81% were counted once. Approximately 7.2% of the sample is taken by the ten largest. The specimen was peripheral blood. These receptors came from a woman aged 80 or over with acute or convalescent COVID-19.

The chain links TRBV5-1 to TRBJ2-2; the D is unclear. Germline V gene lookup returns CDR1 SGHRS and CDR2 YFSETQ. Trimming stripped 1 base from V and 0 bases from J, with 4 bases between. This CDR3 comprises 14 residues. The chain's CDR3 is CASSLIANTGELFF. The CDR3 DNA sequence: TGCGCCAGCAGCTTGATAGCGAACACCGGGGAGCTGTTTTTT. Drawing the rest from reference TRBV5-1 and TRBJ2-2, the complete variable domain is KAGVTQTPRYLIKTRGQQVTLSCSPISGHRSVSWYQQTPGQGLQFLFEYFSETQRNKGNFPGRFSGRQFSNSRSEMNVSTLELGDSALYLCASSLIANTGELFFGEGSRLTVL.

The chain couples TRBV7-3 to TRBJ2-6, with D possibly TRBD1 on 5 matching bases. V was clipped by 5 bases and J by 0 bases, with 17 bases between them. Looked up from germline, CDR1 is SGHTA and CDR2 is FQGTGA. The CDR3 is 18 amino acids. As DNA, the CDR3 is TGTGCCAGCAGCCCGCAGACAGCCCTTAGCTCTGGGGCCAACGTCCTGACTTTC. Translating it yields CASSPQTALSSGANVLTF.

This chain joins TRBV25-1 and TRBJ1-6, with 7 positions matching TRBD1. J lost 10 bases, V lost 1 base, and 7 bases had no gene match. The CDR3 runs to 15 residues. The germline gives CDR1 MGHDK, CDR2 SYGVNS. CDR3 sequence reads: CASSELRGRESPLHF. CDR3 nucleotides: TGTGCCAGCAGTGAATTAAGGGGGCGAGAATCACCCCTCCACTTT.

The J gene is TRBJ2-1, the V gene TRBV3-1 (or the pseudogene TRBV3-2); perhaps TRBD2 as D (6 bases). Germline assignment: CDR1 LGHDT and CDR2 YNNKEL (reference sequence). V shed 1 base and J shed 7 bases, with 17 bases lying between them. This CDR3 is built from 16 residues. CDR3 sequence reads: CASSQASPSVGNEQFF. Written as DNA, the CDR3 is TGTGCCAGCAGCCAAGCCTCCCCTAGCGTAGGGAATGAGCAGTTCTTC.

This clone is a singleton in its sample. This rearrangement joins TRBV5-1 to TRBJ2-7; D perhaps matches TRBD1 (5 bases). CDR1 SGHRS and CDR2 YFSETQ come from the germline V gene. There are 14 residues in the CDR3. V lost 4 bases and J lost 2, with 13 bases in between. CDR3 nucleotides: TGCGCCAGCAGCCTCGGACGGACAACCTACGAGCAGTACTTC. Its translation is CASSLGRTTYEQYF.

The chain uses TRBV2 and TRBJ1-3, with a possible D match to TRBD1 (6 bases). This CDR3 spans 16 amino acids. Trimming shortened V by 7 bases and J by 2 bases, and 18 bases separated the two germline ends. Per the germline V gene, CDR1 is SNHLY and CDR2 is FYNNEI. The CDR3 DNA reads TGTGCCAGCAACCAAGGGGGGGGTCTCGCTGGAAACACCATATATTTT. This sequence encodes CASNQGGGLAGNTIYF.

The CDR3 here is CASSLAKGLAGAYEQYF. CDR3 bases: TGTGCCAGCAGCTTGGCGAAGGGACTAGCGGGGGCCTACGAGCAGTACTTC. The rearrangement links TRBV5-6 to TRBJ2-7; 14 bases fit TRBD2. CDR1 is SGHDT, CDR2 YYEEEE, per germline. V gave up 0 bases and J gave up 2 bases; unmatched junction bases: 4. CDR3 size: 17 residues.

This chain joins TRBV9 and TRBJ2-4; 9 bases are a match to TRBD2. Germline V gene lookup returns CDR1 SGDLS and CDR2 YYNGEE. The J segment lost 5 bases and the V segment lost 8 bases, leaving 8 bases of the junction unmatched. This CDR3 is built from 14 residues. CDR3: CASRGGREQNIQYF. CDR3 sequence (DNA): TGTGCCAGTCGGGGCGGGAGGGAGCAAAACATTCAGTACTTC. The whole variable domain, remainder taken from reference TRBV9 and TRBJ2-4, is DSGVTQTPKHLITATGQRVTLRCSPRSGDLSVYWYQQSLDQGLQFLIQYYNGEERAKGNILERFSAQQFPDLHSELNLSSLELGDSALYFCASRGGREQNIQYFGAGTRLSVL.

This chain uses TRBV3-1 (or the pseudogene TRBV3-2) with TRBJ2-7; 10 bases line up with TRBD2. The J segment lost 4 bases and the V segment lost 4 bases, leaving 7 bases of the junction unmatched. Germline CDR1 is LGHDT and CDR2 is YNNKEL (reference sequence). CDR3 size: 15 residues. The chain's CDR3 is CASSPLSGGGYEQYF. As DNA, the CDR3 is TGTGCCAGCAGCCCACTCAGCGGGGGGGGGTACGAGCAGTACTTC.

The chain carries TRBV18 and TRBJ2-1; D is possibly TRBD2 (6 bases). The germline CDR1 and CDR2 sequences are KGHSH and LQKENI. The CDR3 runs 15 residues. Deletions cut 6 bases from V and 1 base from J, with 13 bases between. CDR3: CASSPGLASYNEQFF. The DNA for the CDR3 is TGTGCCAGCTCTCCGGGACTCGCTTCCTACAATGAGCAGTTCTTC.

This clone occurred many times. Other DNA sequences in the same sample also yield this CDR3. This rearrangement joins TRBV27 to TRBJ1-6; D call uncertain. V lost 0 bases and J lost 5, with 11 bases in between. Germline CDR1 and CDR2: MNHEY and SMNVEV (reference sequence). The CDR3 length is 16 residues. Here the CDR3 DNA reads TGTGCCAGCAGTTTATCAGGGCGGGTGAATAATTCACCCCTCCACTTT. Its protein is CASSLSGRVNNSPLHF.

This chain uses TRBV3-1 (or the pseudogene TRBV3-2) with TRBJ1-3, with a weak D call TRBD1 (5 bases). V was clipped by 4 bases and J by 7 bases, with 8 bases between them. Per the germline V gene, CDR1 is LGHDT and CDR2 is YNNKEL (reference sequence). CDR3 size: 12 residues. The CDR3 loop is CASSPPGNTIYF. The CDR3 DNA sequence: TGTGCCAGCAGCCCCCCAGGGAACACCATATATTTT.

Comments on this clone: Other DNA sequences within the sample encode an identical CDR3. The chain carries TRBV7-9 and TRBJ1-6; TRBD1 agrees at 10 bases. After removal of 3 bases from V and 9 bases from J, the junction contained 2 bases not matched to a gene. The germline V gene encodes CDR1 SEHNR and CDR2 FQNEAQ (reference sequence). This CDR3 is 14 amino acids long. The CDR3 region has the DNA TGTGCCAGCAGCTTGGGACAGGGGTCTTCACCCCTCCACTTT. The encoded protein is CASSLGQGSSPLHF.

The chain has TRBV10-2 and TRBJ2-7; TRBD2 matches at 14 bases. V trimming: 4 bases; J trimming: 2 bases; junction bases outside the gene matches: 4. Per the germline V gene, CDR1 is WSHSY and CDR2 is SAAADI. The CDR3 is made up of 16 amino acids. The chain's CDR3 is CASSVGTSGRAYEQYF. The DNA of the CDR3 is TGCGCCAGCAGTGTGGGGACTAGCGGGAGAGCCTACGAGCAGTACTTC.

The chain joins TRBV2 to TRBJ2-1; 8 nucleotides agree with TRBD2. The germline CDR1 and CDR2 sequences are SNHLY and FYNNEI. CDR3 size: 18 residues. The J segment lost 1 base and the V segment lost 2 bases, leaving 10 bases of the junction unmatched. The CDR3 nucleotides read TGTGCCAGCAGTGAAAGAGCGGGAGCTCCCTTTTCCTACAATGAGCAGTTCTTC. It codes for CASSERAGAPFSYNEQFF.

V is TRBV19 and J is TRBJ2-7, with no clear D. Germline V gives CDR1 LNHDA, CDR2 SQIVND (reference sequence). The CDR3 is made up of 15 amino acids. V lost 0 bases to trimming and J lost 1 base, with 10 bases between them. CDR3 sequence reads: CASSIDPASSYEQYF. The DNA for the CDR3 is TGTGCCAGTAGTATAGATCCGGCTAGTTCCTACGAGCAGTACTTC. The full variable domain, rest sourced from reference TRBV19 and TRBJ2-7, is DGGITQSPKYLFRKEGQNVTLSCEQNLNHDAMYWYRQDPGQGLRLIYYSQIVNDFQKGDIAEGYSVSREKKESFPLTVTSAQKNPTAFYLCASSIDPASSYEQYFGPGTRLTVT.

This clone was seen a few times. In DNA form, the CDR3 reads TGCGCCAGCAGCTTGGCATTTTCTAGCGGACTCCATGAGCAGTTCTTC. This gives the protein CASSLAFSSGLHEQFF. V gene TRBV5-1 combines with J gene TRBJ2-1; TRBD2 matches at 7 bases. Looked up from germline, CDR1 is SGHRS and CDR2 is YFSETQ. CDR3 length: 16 residues. V was pared by 0 bases and J by 8 bases, with 11 bases of the junction left unmatched.

This clone occurred many times. The rearrangement uses TRBV19 and TRBJ1-2, with TRBD1 identical over 10 bases. V lost 11 bases and J lost 4; bases outside the gene matches: 10. The CDR3 runs 14 residues. In germline, CDR1 is LNHDA, CDR2 SQIVND (reference sequence). CDR3 sequence (DNA): TGTGCCGCAATGGGACAGGGGAGAGGCTATGGCTACACCTTC. Translating it yields CAAMGQGRGYGYTF.

V usage is TRBV29-1 and J usage is TRBJ2-2; 8 nucleotides align to TRBD1. Trimming cost V 4 bases and J 0 bases; bases outside gene matches: 4. The CDR3 extends over 15 amino acids. Per germline, CDR1 SQVTM and CDR2 ANQGSEA. CDR3 amino acids: CSVGGTGPNTGELFF. The CDR3 coding sequence is TGCAGCGTTGGGGGGACAGGCCCGAACACCGGGGAGCTGTTTTTT.

Concerning this clone itself: An end of the junction does not agree with germline; a read error may underlie this. The chain recombines TRBV15 with TRBJ2-2; 7 nucleotides line up with TRBD1. The CDR3 covers 15 residues. CDR1 LNHNV and CDR2 YYDKDF come from the germline V gene (reference sequence). The CDR3 region is CATSPGTVNNGELFF. CDR3 DNA sequence: TGTGCCACCAGCCCCGGGACAGTGAACAACGGGGAGCTGTTTTTT. The entire variable domain, with the rest obtained from reference TRBV15 and TRBJ2-2, is as follows: DAMVIQNPRYQVTQFGKPVTLSCSQTLNHNVMYWYQQKSSQAPKLLFHYYDKDFNNEADTPDNFQSRRPNTSFCFLDIRSPGLGDTAMYLCATSPGTVNNGELFFGEGSRLTVL.

This chain connects TRBV30 to TRBJ2-7, with D perhaps matching TRBD1 (5 bases). The CDR3 has 15 amino acids. Trimming removed 0 bases from V and 2 bases from J, with 14 bases in between. The germline gives CDR1 GTSNPN, CDR2 SVGIG (reference sequence). As DNA, the CDR3 is TGTGCCTGGAGTGTAATGGCGACAGAGCCCTACGAGCAGTACTTC. Protein product: CAWSVMATEPYEQYF.

The CDR3 DNA reads as TGTGCCAGCAGCCAAGGGGACAGGGTGAACACCATATATTTT. Amino acid sequence: CASSQGDRVNTIYF. The rearrangement uses TRBV3-1 (or the pseudogene TRBV3-2) and TRBJ1-3; TRBD1 matches at 9 bases. Germline CDR1 reads LGHDT; CDR2 reads YNNKEL (reference sequence). The CDR3 spans 14 residues. The trim removed 1 base at V and 7 bases at J, leaving 2 bases unmatched.

This chain connects TRBV18 to TRBJ2-1; D is perhaps TRBD2 (6 bases). The CDR3 loop spans 12 amino acids. The ends were cut back, 10 bases at V and 10 bases at J, with 17 bases in the middle. From germline, CDR1 is KGHSH and CDR2 LQKENI. CDR3: CATSPPGGEQFF. The CDR3 DNA is TGTGCCACCTCGCCTCCCGGGGGAGAGCAGTTCTTC.

V is TRBV18 and J is TRBJ2-2; unclear D gene. V was clipped by 3 bases and J by 8 bases, with 7 bases between them. This CDR3 comprises 12 residues. CDR1 KGHSH and CDR2 LQKENI come from the germline V gene. The CDR3 DNA sequence: TGTGCCAGCTCACCCAAAATGGGGGAGCTGTTTTTT. Translated, it gives CASSPKMGELFF. Based on the CDR3 plus reference TRBV18 and TRBJ2-2, the full variable domain is NAGVMQNPRHLVRRRGQEARLRCSPMKGHSHVYWYRQLPEEGLKFMVYLQKENIIDESGMPKERFSAEFPKEGPSILRIQQVVRGDSAAYFCASSPKMGELFFGEGSRLTVL.

The chain uses TRBV11-2 and TRBJ2-1, with 16 bases matching TRBD2. Losses at the gene ends were 6 bases for V and 9 bases for J; bases not matched to a gene: 11. This CDR3 is built from 17 residues. The germline V gene encodes CDR1 SGHAT and CDR2 FQNNGV. The CDR3: CASSLNVGLAGGSEQFF. Written as DNA, the CDR3 is TGTGCCAGCAGTTTGAACGTGGGACTAGCGGGGGGGAGTGAGCAGTTCTTC.

V gene TRBV2 combines with J gene TRBJ2-2; 11 nucleotides agree with TRBD2. V was clipped by 10 bases and J by 7 bases; unmatched bases: 11. Germline CDR1 is SNHLY and CDR2 is FYNNEI. This CDR3 is 15 amino acids long. The chain's CDR3 is CAILGTSGMIGELFF. CDR3 sequence (DNA): TGTGCCATACTAGGGACTAGCGGCATGATCGGGGAGCTGTTTTTT. Using reference TRBV2 and TRBJ2-2 for the parts outside the CDR3, the full variable domain is EPEVTQTPSHQVTQMGQEVILRCVPISNHLYFYWYRQILGQKVEFLVSFYNNEISEKSEIFDDQFSVERPDGSNFTLKIRSTKLEDSAMYFCAILGTSGMIGELFFGEGSRLTVL.

The CDR3 DNA reads TGTGCCAGCAGTTATATAGGACAGGGAGGCTATGGCTACACCTTC. Translating gives CASSYIGQGGYGYTF. The chain employs TRBV6-5 and TRBJ1-2, with 8 bases identical to TRBD1. The V and J ends lost 3 bases and 4 bases, in that order; junction bases with no gene match: 7. The germline V gene encodes CDR1 MNHEY and CDR2 SVGAGI. The CDR3 is 15 amino acids.

This rearrangement joins TRBV5-1 to TRBJ2-1; 9 bases map to TRBD1. Trimming removed 4 bases from V and 6 bases from J; junction bases left unmatched: 5. The CDR3 extends over 14 amino acids. Germline loops: CDR1 SGHRS, CDR2 YFSETQ. Here the CDR3 DNA reads TGCGCCAGCAGCGAGGGACAGGGTGCCAATGAGCAGTTCTTC. Residues: CASSEGQGANEQFF.

The chain joins TRBV7-2 to TRBJ1-5; tentative D call: TRBD1 (5 bases). The CDR3 contains 13 residues. CDR1 and CDR2 from the germline V gene are SGHTA and FQGNSA. V shed 7 bases and J shed 8 bases, with 15 bases lying between them. CDR3 nucleotide sequence: TGTGCCAGCAACCTCCCAGGGATGGAGCCCCAGCATTTT. The encoded protein is CASNLPGMEPQHF. Filled out from reference TRBV7-2 and TRBJ1-5, the complete variable domain reads GAGVSQSPSNKVTEKGKDVELRCDPISGHTALYWYRQSLGQGLEFLIYFQGNSAPDKSGLPSDRFSAERTGGSVSTLTIQRTQQEDSAVYLCASNLPGMEPQHFGDGTRLSIL.

The gene calls are TRBV2 and TRBJ2-5; 14 bases match TRBD2. Per germline, CDR1 SNHLY and CDR2 FYNNEI. This CDR3 has 14 residues. Losses at the gene ends were 8 bases for V and 5 bases for J; bases not matched to a gene: 4. The CDR3 loop is CASPGLAGAETQYF. The CDR3 nucleotides are TGTGCCAGCCCGGGACTAGCGGGGGCTGAGACCCAGTACTTC.